Described below is a single TCR beta chain sequence and its context. Profiling relied on immunoSEQ multiplex PCR, and the TCRdb table lists in-frame clones only, not all of them. The table includes about 9,500 clones, more than 60% detected once. Ipilimumab, 1 mg/kg, started 14 to 28 days after autologous transplant. Patients received nivolumab 3 mg/kg at weeks 1, 4, 7, 10, then fortnightly to week 26. This specimen comes from a study of ipilimumab plus nivolumab after autologous stem cell transplantation. The V gene lost 5 bases and the J gene lost 2 bases, with 9 bases spanning the gap. Germline assignment: CDR1 MNHEY and CDR2 SMNVEV (reference sequence). The CDR3 covers 13 residues.

The material sequenced was PBMCs, taken in a trial of ipilimumab plus nivolumab as post-transplant consolidation. This sequence joins TRBV27 and TRBJ2-5; D not certain. This clonotype was sampled from a female donor with multiple myeloma. The CDR3 sequence is CASSPRWQETQYF. CDR3 bases: TGTGCCAGCAGTCCCCGGTGGCAAGAGACCCAGTACTTC.